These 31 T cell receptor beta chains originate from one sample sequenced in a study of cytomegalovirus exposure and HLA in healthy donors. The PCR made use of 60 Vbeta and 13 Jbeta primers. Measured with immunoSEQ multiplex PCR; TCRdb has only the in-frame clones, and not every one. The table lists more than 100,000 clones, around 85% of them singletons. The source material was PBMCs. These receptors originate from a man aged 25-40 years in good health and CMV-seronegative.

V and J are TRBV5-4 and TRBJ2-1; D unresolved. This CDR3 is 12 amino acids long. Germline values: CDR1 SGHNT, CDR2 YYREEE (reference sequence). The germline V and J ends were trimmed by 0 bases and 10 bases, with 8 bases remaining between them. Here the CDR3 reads CASSLGGNEQFF. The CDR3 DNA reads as TGTGCCAGCAGCTTGGGTGGCAACGAGCAGTTCTTC.

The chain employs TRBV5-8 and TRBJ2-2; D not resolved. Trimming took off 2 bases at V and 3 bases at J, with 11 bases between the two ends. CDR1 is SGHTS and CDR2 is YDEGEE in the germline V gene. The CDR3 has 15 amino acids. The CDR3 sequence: CASSLQRPYTGELFF. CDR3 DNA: TGTGCCAGCAGCTTACAGAGACCCTACACCGGGGAGCTGTTTTTT.

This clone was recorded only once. CDR3 residues: CASSSPLIEGWRNTEAFF. The CDR3 nucleotides read TGTGCCAGCAGCTCACCCCTTATTGAGGGTTGGAGAAACACTGAAGCTTTCTTT. J is TRBJ1-1 and V is TRBV7-2; D remains ambiguous. V lost 4 bases and J lost 2, with 23 bases in between. The germline CDR1 and CDR2 sequences are SGHTA and FQGNSA. This CDR3 is built from 18 residues.

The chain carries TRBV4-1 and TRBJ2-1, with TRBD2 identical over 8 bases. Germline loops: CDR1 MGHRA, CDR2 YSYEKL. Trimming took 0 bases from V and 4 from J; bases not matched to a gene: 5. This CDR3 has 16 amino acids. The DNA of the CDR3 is TGCGCCAGCAGCCAAGACCGGGGGGGCCTTTACAATGAGCAGTTCTTC. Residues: CASSQDRGGLYNEQFF.

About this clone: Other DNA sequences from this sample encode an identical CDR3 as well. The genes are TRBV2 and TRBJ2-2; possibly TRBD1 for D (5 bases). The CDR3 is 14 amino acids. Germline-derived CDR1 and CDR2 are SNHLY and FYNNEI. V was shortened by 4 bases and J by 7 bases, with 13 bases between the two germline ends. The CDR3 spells CASSVGQGYGELFF. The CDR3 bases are TGTGCCAGCAGTGTTGGGCAGGGATACGGGGAGCTGTTTTTT.

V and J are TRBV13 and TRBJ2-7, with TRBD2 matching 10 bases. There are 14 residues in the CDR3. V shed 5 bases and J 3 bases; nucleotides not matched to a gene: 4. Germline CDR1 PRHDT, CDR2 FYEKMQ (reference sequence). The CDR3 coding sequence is TGTGCCAGCAGCGGAGCGGGGGGGCACTACGAGCAGTACTTC. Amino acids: CASSGAGGHYEQYF. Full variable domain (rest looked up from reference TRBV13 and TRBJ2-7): AAGVIQSPRHLIKEKRETATLKCYPIPRHDTVYWYQQGPGQDPQFLISFYEKMQSDKGSIPDRFSAQQFSDYHSELNMSSLELGDSALYFCASSGAGGHYEQYFGPGTRLTVT.

CDR3 in DNA: TGTGCCAGCAGACCGGGACAGTTTCCGTTTTATGGCTACACCTTC. This translates into CASRPGQFPFYGYTF. The chain links TRBV6-5 to TRBJ1-2, with 7 positions matching TRBD1. After removal of 6 bases from V and 5 bases from J, the junction contained 12 bases not matched to a gene. The germline CDR1 and CDR2 sequences are MNHEY and SVGAGI. The CDR3 spans 15 residues.

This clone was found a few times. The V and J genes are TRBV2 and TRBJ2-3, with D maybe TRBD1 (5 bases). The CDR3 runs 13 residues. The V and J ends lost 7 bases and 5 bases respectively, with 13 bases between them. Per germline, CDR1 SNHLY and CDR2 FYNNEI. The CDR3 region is CASKKGLGDTQYF. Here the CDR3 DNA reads TGTGCCAGCAAAAAGGGGCTGGGAGATACGCAGTATTTT.

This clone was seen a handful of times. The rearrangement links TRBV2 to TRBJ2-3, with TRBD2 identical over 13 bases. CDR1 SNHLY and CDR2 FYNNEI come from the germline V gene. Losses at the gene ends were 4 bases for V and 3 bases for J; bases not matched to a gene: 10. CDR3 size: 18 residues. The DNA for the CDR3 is TGTGCCAGCAGTGTAACTAGCGGGGGGGCCTTATGGACAGATACGCAGTATTTT. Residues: CASSVTSGGALWTDTQYF.

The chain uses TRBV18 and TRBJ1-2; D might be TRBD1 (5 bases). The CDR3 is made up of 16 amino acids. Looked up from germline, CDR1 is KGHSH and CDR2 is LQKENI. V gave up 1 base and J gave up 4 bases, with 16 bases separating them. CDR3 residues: CASSPLSGADGYGYTF. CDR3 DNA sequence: TGTGCCAGCTCACCACTGAGCGGGGCAGACGGCTATGGCTACACCTTC.

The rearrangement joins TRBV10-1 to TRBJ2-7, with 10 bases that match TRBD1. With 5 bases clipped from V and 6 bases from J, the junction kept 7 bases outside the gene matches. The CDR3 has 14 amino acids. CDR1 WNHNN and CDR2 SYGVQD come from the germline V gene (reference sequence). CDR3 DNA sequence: TGCGCCAGCAGTCCTACGACAGGGGGCGGCGAGCAGTACTTC. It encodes CASSPTTGGGEQYF.

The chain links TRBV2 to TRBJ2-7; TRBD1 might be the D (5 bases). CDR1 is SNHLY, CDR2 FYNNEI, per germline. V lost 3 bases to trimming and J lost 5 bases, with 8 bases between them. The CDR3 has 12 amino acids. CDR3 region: CASSDPGNEQYF. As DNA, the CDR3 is TGTGCCAGCAGTGATCCAGGGAACGAGCAGTACTTC. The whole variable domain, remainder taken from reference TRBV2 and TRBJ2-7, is EPEVTQTPSHQVTQMGQEVILRCVPISNHLYFYWYRQILGQKVEFLVSFYNNEISEKSEIFDDQFSVERPDGSNFTLKIRSTKLEDSAMYFCASSDPGNEQYFGPGTRLTVT.

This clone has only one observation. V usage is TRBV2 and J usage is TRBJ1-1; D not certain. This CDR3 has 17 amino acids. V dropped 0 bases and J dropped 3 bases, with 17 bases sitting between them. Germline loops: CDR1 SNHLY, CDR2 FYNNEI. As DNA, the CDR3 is TGTGCCAGCAGTGAAGCCCCCACGGAATGGAGGGACACTGAAGCTTTCTTT. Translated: CASSEAPTEWRDTEAFF.

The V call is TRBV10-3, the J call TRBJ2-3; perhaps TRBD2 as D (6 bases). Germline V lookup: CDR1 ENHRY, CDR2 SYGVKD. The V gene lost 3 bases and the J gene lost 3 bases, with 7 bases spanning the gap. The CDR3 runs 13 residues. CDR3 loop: CAISDGGTDTQYF. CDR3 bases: TGTGCCATCAGTGACGGGGGTACAGATACGCAGTATTTT.

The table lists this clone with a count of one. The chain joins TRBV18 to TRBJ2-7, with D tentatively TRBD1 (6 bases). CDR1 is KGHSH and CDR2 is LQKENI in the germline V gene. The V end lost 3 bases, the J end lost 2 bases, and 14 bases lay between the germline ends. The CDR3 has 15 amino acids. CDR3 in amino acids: CASSPVMTGAYEQYF. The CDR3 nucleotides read TGTGCCAGCTCACCTGTTATGACAGGAGCCTACGAGCAGTACTTC.

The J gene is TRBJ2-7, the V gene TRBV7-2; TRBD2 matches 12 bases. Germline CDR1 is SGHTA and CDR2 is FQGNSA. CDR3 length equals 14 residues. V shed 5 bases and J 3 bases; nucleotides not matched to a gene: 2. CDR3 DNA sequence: TGTGCCAGCAGCGTGACTAGCGGGGGCTACGAGCAGTACTTC. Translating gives CASSVTSGGYEQYF.

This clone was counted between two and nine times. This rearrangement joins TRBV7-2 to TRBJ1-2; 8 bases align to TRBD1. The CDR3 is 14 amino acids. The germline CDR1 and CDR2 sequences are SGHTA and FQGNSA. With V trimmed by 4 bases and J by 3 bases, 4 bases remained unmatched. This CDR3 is CASSSDRAHYGYTF. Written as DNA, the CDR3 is TGTGCCAGCAGCTCGGACAGGGCGCACTATGGCTACACCTTC.

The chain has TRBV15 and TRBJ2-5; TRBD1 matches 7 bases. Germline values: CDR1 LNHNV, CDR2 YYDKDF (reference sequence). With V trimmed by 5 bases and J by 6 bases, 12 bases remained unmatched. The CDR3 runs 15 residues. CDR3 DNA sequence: TGTGCCACCAGCCAGGGGATAGGGGGCGGAAAGACCCAGTACTTC. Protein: CATSQGIGGGKTQYF.

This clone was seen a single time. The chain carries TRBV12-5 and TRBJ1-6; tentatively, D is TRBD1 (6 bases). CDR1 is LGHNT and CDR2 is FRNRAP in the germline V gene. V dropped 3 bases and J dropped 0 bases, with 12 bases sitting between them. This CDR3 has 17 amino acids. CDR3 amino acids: CASGFRQESSYNSPLHF. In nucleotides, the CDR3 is TGTGCTAGTGGTTTCAGACAGGAAAGCTCCTATAATTCACCCCTCCACTTT. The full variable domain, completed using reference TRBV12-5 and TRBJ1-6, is DARVTQTPRHKVTEMGQEVTMRCQPILGHNTVFWYRQTMMQGLELLAYFRNRAPLDDSGMPKDRFSAEMPDATLATLKIQPSEPRDSAVYFCASGFRQESSYNSPLHFGNGTRLTVT.

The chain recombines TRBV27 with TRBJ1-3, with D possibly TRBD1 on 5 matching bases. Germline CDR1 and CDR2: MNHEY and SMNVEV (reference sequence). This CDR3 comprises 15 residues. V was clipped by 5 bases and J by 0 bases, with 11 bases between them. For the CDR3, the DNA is TGTGCCAGCAGTCCCTTGGGGGGCTCTGGAAACACCATATATTTT. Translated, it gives CASSPLGGSGNTIYF.

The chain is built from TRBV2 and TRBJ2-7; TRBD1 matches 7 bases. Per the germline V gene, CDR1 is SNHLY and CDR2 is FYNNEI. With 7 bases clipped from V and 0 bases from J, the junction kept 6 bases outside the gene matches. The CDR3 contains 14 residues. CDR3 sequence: CASKGQYLSYEQYF. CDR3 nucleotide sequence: TGTGCCAGCAAGGGACAGTACCTCTCCTACGAGCAGTACTTC.

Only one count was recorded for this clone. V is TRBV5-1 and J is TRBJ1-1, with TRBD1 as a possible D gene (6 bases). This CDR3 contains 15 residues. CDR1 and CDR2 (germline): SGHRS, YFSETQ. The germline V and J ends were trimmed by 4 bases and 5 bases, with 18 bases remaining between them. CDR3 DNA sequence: TGCGCCAGCAGCGCCGATACAGGGAGGGGGACTGAAGCTTTCTTT. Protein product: CASSADTGRGTEAFF.

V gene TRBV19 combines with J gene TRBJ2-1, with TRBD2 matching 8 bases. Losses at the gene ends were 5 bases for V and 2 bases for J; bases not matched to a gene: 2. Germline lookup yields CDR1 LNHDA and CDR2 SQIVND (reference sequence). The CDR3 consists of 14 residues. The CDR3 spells CASSGGGPYNEQFF. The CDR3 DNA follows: TGTGCCAGTAGTGGCGGGGGGCCCTACAATGAGCAGTTCTTC.

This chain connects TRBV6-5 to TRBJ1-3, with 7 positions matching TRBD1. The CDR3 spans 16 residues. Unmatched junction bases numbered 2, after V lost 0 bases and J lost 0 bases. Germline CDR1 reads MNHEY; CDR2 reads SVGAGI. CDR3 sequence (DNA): TGTGCCAGCAGTTACTCTAGGGGGCCCTCTGGAAACACCATATATTTT. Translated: CASSYSRGPSGNTIYF.

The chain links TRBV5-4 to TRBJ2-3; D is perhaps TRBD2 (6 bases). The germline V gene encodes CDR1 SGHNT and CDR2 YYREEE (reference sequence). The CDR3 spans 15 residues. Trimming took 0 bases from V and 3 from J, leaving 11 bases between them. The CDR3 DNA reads TGTGCCAGCAGCTTGGGGGGGGTTAGGACAGATACGCAGTATTTT. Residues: CASSLGGVRTDTQYF.

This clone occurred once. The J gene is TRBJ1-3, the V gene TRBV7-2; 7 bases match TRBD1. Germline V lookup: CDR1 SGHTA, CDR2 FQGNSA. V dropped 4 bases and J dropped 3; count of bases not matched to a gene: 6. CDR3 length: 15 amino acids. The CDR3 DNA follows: TGTGCCAGCAGCTCATACGACAGGGATGGAAACACCATATATTTT. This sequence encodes CASSSYDRDGNTIYF.

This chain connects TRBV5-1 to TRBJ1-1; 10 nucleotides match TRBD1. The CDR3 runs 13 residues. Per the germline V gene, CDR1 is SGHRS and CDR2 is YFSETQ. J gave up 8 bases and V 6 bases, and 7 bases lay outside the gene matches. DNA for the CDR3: TGCGCCAGCACCCTGGACAGGGGGGGAGAAGCTTTCTTT. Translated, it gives CASTLDRGGEAFF.

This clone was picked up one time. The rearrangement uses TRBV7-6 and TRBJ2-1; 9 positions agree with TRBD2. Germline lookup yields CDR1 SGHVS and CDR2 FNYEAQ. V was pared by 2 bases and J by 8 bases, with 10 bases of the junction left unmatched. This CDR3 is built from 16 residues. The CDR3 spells CASSLMPAGGLDEQFF. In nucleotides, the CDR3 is TGTGCCAGCAGCTTAATGCCAGCGGGGGGTCTCGATGAGCAGTTCTTC.

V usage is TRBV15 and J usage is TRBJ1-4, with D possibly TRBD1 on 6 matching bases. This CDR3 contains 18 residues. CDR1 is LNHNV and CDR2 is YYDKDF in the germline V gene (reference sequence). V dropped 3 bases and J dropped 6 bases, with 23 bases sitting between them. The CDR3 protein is CATSRGYREGVAHEKLFF. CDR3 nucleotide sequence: TGTGCCACCAGCAGGGGCTACAGGGAGGGAGTTGCCCATGAAAAACTGTTTTTT.

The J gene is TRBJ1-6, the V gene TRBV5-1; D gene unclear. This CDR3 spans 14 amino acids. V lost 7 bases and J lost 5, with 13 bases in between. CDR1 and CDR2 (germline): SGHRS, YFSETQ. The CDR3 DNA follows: TGCGCCAGCTCCTCGTTAGCGGATAATTCACCCCTCCACTTT. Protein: CASSSLADNSPLHF.

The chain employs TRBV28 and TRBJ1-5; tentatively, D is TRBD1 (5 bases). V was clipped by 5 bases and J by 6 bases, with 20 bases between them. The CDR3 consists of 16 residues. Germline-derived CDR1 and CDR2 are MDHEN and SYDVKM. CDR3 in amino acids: CASSPPWGQAGQPQHF. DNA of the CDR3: TGTGCCAGCAGTCCTCCGTGGGGCCAGGCCGGTCAGCCCCAGCATTTT.